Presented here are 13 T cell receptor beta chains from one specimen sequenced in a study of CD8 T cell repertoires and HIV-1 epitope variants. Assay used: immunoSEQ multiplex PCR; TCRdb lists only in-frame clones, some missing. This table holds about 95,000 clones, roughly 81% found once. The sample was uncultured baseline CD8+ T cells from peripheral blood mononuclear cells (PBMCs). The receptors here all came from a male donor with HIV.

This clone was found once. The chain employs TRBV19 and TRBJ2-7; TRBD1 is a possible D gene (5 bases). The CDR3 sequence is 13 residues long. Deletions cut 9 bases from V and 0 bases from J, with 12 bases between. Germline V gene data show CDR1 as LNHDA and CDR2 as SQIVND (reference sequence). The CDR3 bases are TGTGCCAGCCGGGCAGGGTCCTCCTACGAGCAGTACTTC. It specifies CASRAGSSYEQYF.

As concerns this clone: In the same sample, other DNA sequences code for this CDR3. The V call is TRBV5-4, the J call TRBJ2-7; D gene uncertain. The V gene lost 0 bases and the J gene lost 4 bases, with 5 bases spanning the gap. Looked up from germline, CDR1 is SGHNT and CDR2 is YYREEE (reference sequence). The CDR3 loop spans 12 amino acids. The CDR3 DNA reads TGTGCCAGCAGCTTGGTCGGATACGAGCAGTACTTC. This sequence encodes CASSLVGYEQYF.

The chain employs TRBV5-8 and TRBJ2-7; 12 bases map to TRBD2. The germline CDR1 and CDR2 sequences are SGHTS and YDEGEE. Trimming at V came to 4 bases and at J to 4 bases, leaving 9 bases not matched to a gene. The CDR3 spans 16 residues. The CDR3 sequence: CASSPGLAGLVYEQYF. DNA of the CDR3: TGTGCCAGCAGCCCAGGACTAGCGGGATTAGTATACGAGCAGTACTTC.

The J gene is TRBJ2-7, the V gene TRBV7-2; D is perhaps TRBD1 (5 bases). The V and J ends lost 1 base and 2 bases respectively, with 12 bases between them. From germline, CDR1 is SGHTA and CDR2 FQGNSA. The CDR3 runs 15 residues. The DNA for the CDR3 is TGTGCCAGCAGCTTAGAAAGGGGCTATACCTACGAGCAGTACTTC. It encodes CASSLERGYTYEQYF.

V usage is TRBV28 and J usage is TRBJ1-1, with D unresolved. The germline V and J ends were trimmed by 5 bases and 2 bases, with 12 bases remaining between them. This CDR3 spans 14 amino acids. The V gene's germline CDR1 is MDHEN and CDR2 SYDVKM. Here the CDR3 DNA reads TGTGCCAGCAGTCAACCCAGGAGAAACACTGAAGCTTTCTTT. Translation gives CASSQPRRNTEAFF.

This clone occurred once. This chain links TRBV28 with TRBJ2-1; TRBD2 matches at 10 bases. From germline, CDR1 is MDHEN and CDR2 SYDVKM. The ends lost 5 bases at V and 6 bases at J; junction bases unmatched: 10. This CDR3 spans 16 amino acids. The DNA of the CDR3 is TGTGCCAGCAGTCCTCAACTAGCGGGGCTTAGCAATGAGCAGTTCTTC. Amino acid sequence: CASSPQLAGLSNEQFF.

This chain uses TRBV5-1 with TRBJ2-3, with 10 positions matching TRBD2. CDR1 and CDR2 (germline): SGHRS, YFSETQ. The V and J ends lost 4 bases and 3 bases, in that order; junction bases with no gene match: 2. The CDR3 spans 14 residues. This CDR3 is CASSQTSGTDTQYF. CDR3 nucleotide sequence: TGCGCCAGCAGCCAGACTAGCGGGACAGATACGCAGTATTTT.

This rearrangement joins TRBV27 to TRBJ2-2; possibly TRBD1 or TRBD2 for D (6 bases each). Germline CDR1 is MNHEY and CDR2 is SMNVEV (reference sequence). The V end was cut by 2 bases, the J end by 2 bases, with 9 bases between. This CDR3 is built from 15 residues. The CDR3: CASSLRGANTGELFF. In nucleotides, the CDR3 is TGTGCCAGCAGTTTAAGGGGGGCCAACACCGGGGAGCTGTTTTTT.

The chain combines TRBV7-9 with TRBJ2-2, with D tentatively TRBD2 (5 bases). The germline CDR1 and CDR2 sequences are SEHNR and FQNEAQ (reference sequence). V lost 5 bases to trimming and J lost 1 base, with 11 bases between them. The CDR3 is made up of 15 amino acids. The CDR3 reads CASSPGIWNTGELFF. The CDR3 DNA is TGTGCCAGCAGCCCCGGGATCTGGAACACCGGGGAGCTGTTTTTT.

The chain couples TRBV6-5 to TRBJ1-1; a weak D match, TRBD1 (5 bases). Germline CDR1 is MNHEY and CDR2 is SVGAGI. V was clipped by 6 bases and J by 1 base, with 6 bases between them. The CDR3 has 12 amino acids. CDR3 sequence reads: CASRQENTEAFF. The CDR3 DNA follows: TGTGCCAGCAGACAGGAGAACACTGAAGCTTTCTTT.

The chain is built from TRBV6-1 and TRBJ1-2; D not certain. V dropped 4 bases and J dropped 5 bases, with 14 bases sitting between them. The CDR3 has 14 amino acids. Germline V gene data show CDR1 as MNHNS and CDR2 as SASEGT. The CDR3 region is CASSVSPVGYGYTF. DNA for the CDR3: TGTGCCAGCAGTGTATCCCCGGTGGGATATGGCTACACCTTC.

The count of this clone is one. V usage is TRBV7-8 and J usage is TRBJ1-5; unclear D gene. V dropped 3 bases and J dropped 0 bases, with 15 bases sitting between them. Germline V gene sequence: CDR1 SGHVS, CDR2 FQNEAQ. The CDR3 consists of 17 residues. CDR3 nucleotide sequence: TGTGCCAGCAGCTTCGGGTTAGGAACCTATAGCAATCAGCCCCAGCATTTT. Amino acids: CASSFGLGTYSNQPQHF. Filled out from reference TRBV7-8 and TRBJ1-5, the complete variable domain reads GAGVSQSPRYKVAKRGQDVALRCDPISGHVSLFWYQQALGQGPEFLTYFQNEAQLDKSGLPSDRFFAERPEGSVSTLKIQRTQQEDSAVYLCASSFGLGTYSNQPQHFGDGTRLSIL.

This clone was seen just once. CDR3 sequence reads: CASSFGAQLNTEAFF. For the CDR3, the DNA is TGTGCCAGCAGCTTTGGCGCGCAGCTGAACACTGAAGCTTTCTTT. This chain connects TRBV5-4 to TRBJ1-1, with D uncertain. Germline loops: CDR1 SGHNT, CDR2 YYREEE (reference sequence). CDR3 length: 15 amino acids. The V gene lost 2 bases and the J gene lost 0 bases, with 11 bases spanning the gap.